The 20 T cell receptor beta chains in this list originate from one sample, sequenced in a study of identical twins. MiXCR, applied by TCRdb to the 5' RACE reads, yields one record per CDR3 protein. The sample consists of about 720,000 distinct CDR3 sequences, more than 6.5% of them appearing once. These records were also assigned to another study, of yellow fever vaccine responses in identical twins.

The sequencing sample was made of PBMCs. These receptors came from a woman under 30 in good health.

This clonotype was detected many times. This rearrangement joins TRBV6-5 to TRBJ2-1; D not certain. Trimming shortened V by 0 bases and J by 6 bases, and 12 bases separated the two germline ends. Germline assignment: CDR1 MNHEY and CDR2 SVGAGI. This CDR3 has 15 amino acids. The CDR3 DNA is TGTGCCAGCAGTTACTCGAGAAATAGGGTCAATGAGCAGTTCTTC. Protein sequence: CASSYSRNRVNEQFF.

The chain links TRBV6-5 to TRBJ2-7; tentatively, D is TRBD2 (5 bases). The germline CDR1 and CDR2 sequences are MNHEY and SVGAGI. The CDR3 extends over 11 amino acids. V lost 4 bases, J lost 7 bases, and 8 bases lay in between. CDR3 protein: CASSSGLEQYF. In DNA, the CDR3 is TGTGCCAGCAGTTCGGGGTTGGAGCAGTACTTC.

This clonotype was observed many times. This chain links TRBV20-1 with TRBJ2-7, with D hard to call. CDR1 and CDR2 from the germline V gene are DFQATT and SNEGSKA (reference sequence). V lost 0 bases, J lost 1 base, and 10 bases lay in between. There are 14 residues in the CDR3. In DNA form, the CDR3 reads TGCAGTGCTAGAGATCCCTTGGGGTCCTACGAGCAGTACTTC. This encodes CSARDPLGSYEQYF.

The table lists this clonotype with a few counts. This rearrangement joins TRBV20-1 to TRBJ2-5, with D possibly being TRBD2 (7 bases). The CDR3 sequence is 16 residues long. Germline V gene data show CDR1 as DFQATT and CDR2 as SNEGSKA (reference sequence). V lost 5 bases and J lost 5, with 24 bases in between. The CDR3 sequence is CSADPFRGGMGETQYF. The CDR3 nucleotides read TGCAGTGCTGACCCATTTAGGGGGGGGATGGGGGAGACCCAGTACTTC.

The chain combines TRBV7-9 with TRBJ2-5; possible D gene TRBD2, 6 bases. V lost 3 bases and J lost 5, with 16 bases in between. The CDR3 loop spans 15 amino acids. Germline lookup yields CDR1 SEHNR and CDR2 FQNEAQ (reference sequence). The CDR3 DNA is TGTGCCAGCAGCTTGGGGGACTGGCAGGCGGAGACCCAGTACTTC. This codes for CASSLGDWQAETQYF.

This clonotype was picked up a small number of times. The rearrangement links TRBV7-3 to TRBJ2-3; perhaps TRBD2 as D (5 bases). In germline, CDR1 is SGHTA, CDR2 FQGTGA. This CDR3 has 14 residues. V was shortened by 4 bases and J by 2 bases, with 10 bases between the two germline ends. The chain's CDR3 is CASSSGKYTDTQYF. Written as DNA, the CDR3 is TGTGCCAGCAGCTCCGGGAAGTACACAGATACGCAGTATTTT. Combining the CDR3 with reference TRBV7-3 and TRBJ2-3 gives the whole variable domain GAGVSQTPSNKVTEKGKYVELRCDPISGHTALYWYRQSLGQGPEFLIYFQGTGAADDSGLPNDRFFAVRPEGSVSTLKIQRTERGDSAVYLCASSSGKYTDTQYFGPGTRLTVL.

The rearrangement uses TRBV12-3 or TRBV12-4 and TRBJ2-3; D is perhaps TRBD1 (5 bases). Deletions cut 1 base from V and 7 bases from J, with 12 bases between. This CDR3 has 14 amino acids. CDR3 residues: CASSLDAGRHTQYF. The CDR3 nucleotides are TGTGCCAGCAGTTTAGATGCAGGGCGGCATACGCAGTATTTT.

The chain combines TRBV18 with TRBJ2-7; 11 bases are shared with TRBD2. V lost 2 bases, J lost 1 base, and 4 bases stayed unmatched. This CDR3 is 16 amino acids long. Germline V CDR1 and CDR2: KGHSH, LQKENI. In DNA form, the CDR3 reads TGTGCCAGCTCACCATCTGGGACTAGCGGATCCTACGAGCAGTACTTC. It translates to CASSPSGTSGSYEQYF.

Many counts were recorded for this clonotype. V gene TRBV20-1 combines with J gene TRBJ2-4; 7 nucleotides match TRBD1. Germline CDR1 and CDR2: DFQATT and SNEGSKA (reference sequence). Unmatched junction bases numbered 19, after V lost 5 bases and J lost 3 bases. The CDR3 is 18 amino acids. CDR3 region: CSAPDREYKSRGKNIQYF. DNA of the CDR3: TGCAGTGCTCCCGACAGGGAATACAAAAGTCGGGGCAAAAACATTCAGTACTTC.

This clonotype showed up just a few times. V and J are TRBV5-1 and TRBJ2-7; TRBD1 is a possible D gene (7 bases). Trimming took 2 bases from V and 4 from J, leaving 16 bases between them. This CDR3 contains 15 residues. Germline-derived CDR1 and CDR2 are SGHRS and YFSETQ. The CDR3 region has the DNA TGCGCCAGCAGCTTCGGACAGGAGGGGAGGTACGAGCAGTACTTC. Its translation is CASSFGQEGRYEQYF.

This clonotype was observed a few times. J is TRBJ2-7 and V is TRBV20-1; D may be TRBD1 or TRBD2 (5 bases each). Per germline, CDR1 DFQATT and CDR2 SNEGSKA (reference sequence). V shed 3 bases and J shed 0 bases, with 12 bases lying between them. There are 14 residues in the CDR3. This CDR3 reads CSASRDAISYEQYF. The CDR3 DNA sequence: TGCAGTGCTAGCCGGGACGCTATCTCCTACGAGCAGTACTTC.

This clonotype was detected only a few times. The chain recombines TRBV19 with TRBJ2-1, with 12 nucleotides matching TRBD2. This CDR3 has 17 amino acids. With 7 bases clipped from V and 0 bases from J, the junction kept 7 bases outside the gene matches. Germline values: CDR1 LNHDA, CDR2 SQIVND (reference sequence). The CDR3: CASTRPGLAGSYNEQFF. The CDR3 DNA follows: TGTGCCAGTACCAGACCGGGACTAGCGGGCTCCTACAATGAGCAGTTCTTC.

This clonotype was detected many times. The chain carries TRBV3-1 and TRBJ2-2; TRBD2 might be the D (6 bases). Trimming stripped 1 base from V and 4 bases from J, with 7 bases between. Germline V lookup: CDR1 LGHDT, CDR2 YNNKEL (reference sequence). CDR3 length: 14 amino acids. Here the CDR3 DNA reads TGTGCCAGCAGCCAAGTGGGGGGCACCGGGGAGCTGTTTTTT. It encodes CASSQVGGTGELFF.

This clonotype has more than one count but fewer than ten. The rearrangement links TRBV7-3 to TRBJ2-3; 8 nucleotides align to TRBD2. CDR1 is SGHTA and CDR2 is FQGTGA in the germline V gene. The J segment lost 3 bases and the V segment lost 5 bases, leaving 13 bases of the junction unmatched. The CDR3 loop spans 17 amino acids. The chain's CDR3 is CASSPTNRGGWTDTQYF. CDR3 coding DNA: TGTGCCAGCAGCCCAACGAATCGCGGGGGGTGGACAGATACGCAGTATTTT.

This clonotype was detected only a few times. This chain links TRBV14 with TRBJ2-7; tentative D call: TRBD2 (6 bases). The CDR3 runs to 15 residues. Trimming left V 7 bases short and J 0 bases short, with 16 bases between. The germline CDR1 and CDR2 sequences are SGHDN and FVKESK. The CDR3 spells CASNSGFGSSYEQYF. CDR3 bases: TGTGCCAGCAACTCGGGTTTCGGGAGCTCCTACGAGCAGTACTTC.

This clonotype was seen many times. The J gene is TRBJ2-1, the V gene TRBV6-4; D is unresolved. The CDR3 has 16 amino acids. The V gene lost 0 bases and the J gene lost 0 bases, with 9 bases spanning the gap. Germline loops: CDR1 MRHNA, CDR2 SNTAGT. The CDR3 loop reads CASSDSTGSSYNEQFF. In DNA, the CDR3 is TGTGCCAGCAGTGACTCGACCGGAAGCTCCTACAATGAGCAGTTCTTC.

The table lists this clonotype with a few counts. V gene TRBV20-1 combines with J gene TRBJ1-1; D uncertain. V was shortened by 7 bases and J by 5 bases, with 14 bases between the two germline ends. Germline CDR1 reads DFQATT; CDR2 reads SNEGSKA (reference sequence). The CDR3 has 12 residues. CDR3 bases: TGCAGTGGATCGGACGGCCGGACTGAAGCTTTCTTT. Translated, it gives CSGSDGRTEAFF.

The chain employs TRBV7-2 and TRBJ2-5; no firm D call. The length of the CDR3 is 16 residues. Germline V gene lookup returns CDR1 SGHTA and CDR2 FQGNSA. Trimming removed 5 bases from V and 1 base from J, with 17 bases in between. The CDR3 is CASSPAYPGTQETQYF. CDR3 nucleotide sequence: TGTGCCAGCAGCCCCGCTTACCCAGGTACCCAAGAGACCCAGTACTTC.

This clonotype was observed many times. The gene calls are TRBV2 and TRBJ1-6; D may be TRBD1 (5 bases). V was clipped by 6 bases and J by 0 bases, with 15 bases between them. Germline CDR1 reads SNHLY; CDR2 reads FYNNEI. The CDR3 covers 17 residues. The CDR3 sequence is CASRGETVRSYNSPLHF. CDR3 bases: TGTGCCAGCAGGGGCGAGACAGTCCGCTCCTATAATTCACCCCTCCACTTT.

This clonotype has more than one count but fewer than ten. V is TRBV11-2 and J is TRBJ2-1, with TRBD2 identical over 11 bases. J was trimmed by 4 bases and V by 5 bases; bases with no gene match: 13. CDR3 length equals 18 residues. Germline V CDR1 and CDR2: SGHAT, FQNNGV. The CDR3 nucleotides read TGTGCCAGCAGCCAACAGGGGGCTAGCGGGGGGATGTACAATGAGCAGTTCTTC. Protein: CASSQQGASGGMYNEQFF.